Given below is one T cell receptor beta chain in context. Its specificity is not known. PCR primers comprised 60 Vbeta and 13 Jbeta primers. Only in-frame clones appear in the TCRdb table, and some are missing; sequencing was by immunoSEQ multiplex PCR. The sample has over 70,000 clones, about 67% seen once. Between the trimmed V and J ends, which lost 4 bases and 4 bases, there was a span of 14 bases. Germline CDR1 reads SNHLY; CDR2 reads FYNNEI. This CDR3 has 15 amino acids. This sample stems from a study of cytomegalovirus exposure and HLA in healthy donors. Study-wide results and limits: Compared with the roughly 670-donor mean, an Asian-associated ancestry cluster reportedly had fewer N-insertions, according to a later analysis. V segments that were indistinguishable, TRBV6-2 and TRBV6-3 among them, were omitted from analysis.

Unrecorded immune exposure was likely among donors, who were nominally healthy when sampled. This chain joins TRBV2 and TRBJ1-3, with a tentative D call TRBD1 (5 bases). The sample was PBMCs. The receptor comes from a human donor in good health. The DNA of the CDR3 is TGTGCCAGCAGTGGGGACGGGGGGTCCGGAAACACCATATATTTT. Its translation is CASSGDGGSGNTIYF. The full variable domain, with the rest looked up from reference TRBV2 and TRBJ1-3, is EPEVTQTPSHQVTQMGQEVILRCVPISNHLYFYWYRQILGQKVEFLVSFYNNEISEKSEIFDDQFSVERPDGSNFTLKIRSTKLEDSAMYFCASSGDGGSGNTIYFGEGSWLTVV.